What follows are 22 T cell receptor beta chains derived from one specimen sequenced in a study of Graves' ophthalmopathy and Graves' hyperthyroidism. Amplified material comprised TCR beta CDR3 regions derived from RNA transcripts. After a first-round RT-PCR with HTBI primers, a second-round multiplex PCR was run. MiXCR, applied by TCRdb to the multiplex PCR reads, yields one record per CDR3 protein. The sample contains over a million distinct CDR3 sequences, about 38% of which appear only once. The source material was peripheral blood or thyroid tissue (not recorded which). The receptors originated from an adult man with Graves' hyperthyroidism.

This clonotype was counted only a few times. The rearrangement joins TRBV12-3 or TRBV12-4 to TRBJ2-7, with 11 positions matching TRBD2. V gave up 3 bases and J gave up 0 bases; unmatched junction bases: 7. The CDR3 consists of 17 residues. In nucleotides, the CDR3 is TGTGCCAGCAGTTTCCTAGCGGGAGGCCGGAGCTCCTACGAGCAGTACTTC. It codes for CASSFLAGGRSSYEQYF.

Ten or more counts support this clonotype. The CDR3 here is CASSLGVVGSPLHF. The CDR3 region has the DNA TGCGCCAGCAGCTTAGGGGTGGTCGGTTCACCCCTCCACTTT. The chain uses TRBV5-1 and TRBJ1-6, with D maybe TRBD1 (5 bases). CDR3 length: 14 amino acids. Germline V gene lookup returns CDR1 SGHRS and CDR2 YFSETQ. V was pared by 2 bases and J by 9 bases, with 12 bases between. Based on the CDR3 plus reference TRBV5-1 and TRBJ1-6, the full variable domain is KAGVTQTPRYLIKTRGQQVTLSCSPISGHRSVSWYQQTPGQGLQFLFEYFSETQRNKGNFPGRFSGRQFSNSRSEMNVSTLELGDSALYLCASSLGVVGSPLHFGNGTRLTVT.

The genes are TRBV25-1 and TRBJ1-2, with unresolved D. The length of the CDR3 is 10 residues. Germline V gene sequence: CDR1 MGHDK, CDR2 SYGVNS. CDR3 coding DNA: TGTGCTCGACCGGATCCTGGCTACACCTTC. It encodes CARPDPGYTF.

As regards this clonotype: At one of its ends the junction is not consistent with the germline gene, which may arise from a read error. The genes are TRBV5-4 and TRBJ1-1; tentatively, D is TRBD1 (6 bases). Germline CDR1 reads SGHNT; CDR2 reads YYREEE (reference sequence). The CDR3 has 14 amino acids. The DNA of the CDR3 is TGTGGCAGCAGCAAAATCAGGGGAGAGACTGAAGCTTTCTTT. Amino acids: CGSSKIRGETEAFF.

This chain joins TRBV10-3 and TRBJ2-2, with 8 bases identical to TRBD1. In germline, CDR1 is ENHRY, CDR2 SYGVKD. V lost 0 bases, J lost 7 bases, and 7 bases stayed unmatched. This CDR3 region has 16 residues. The DNA of the CDR3 is TGTGCCATCAGTGAGTCTACAGGGGGAGAGAGCGGGGAGCTGTTTTTT. Translated, it gives CAISESTGGESGELFF.

This clonotype was detected ten times or more. The chain is built from TRBV29-1 and TRBJ2-2; a weak D match, TRBD2 (7 bases). The CDR3 runs to 14 residues. V was cut by 7 bases and J by 4 bases, with 16 bases left in between. Germline V gives CDR1 SQVTM, CDR2 ANQGSEA. The CDR3 here is CSARAGAGTGELFF. As DNA, the CDR3 is TGCAGCGCCCGTGCGGGGGCTGGCACCGGGGAGCTGTTTTTT.

The rearrangement uses TRBV19 and TRBJ2-5; D call uncertain. The tail of the sequence fits TRBJ2-1 better, so the J call may be wrong. The CDR3 is made up of 13 amino acids. Germline lookup yields CDR1 LNHDA and CDR2 SQIVND (reference sequence). CDR3 in amino acids: CASSLAISNEQFF. The CDR3 DNA follows: TGTGCCAGCAGCCTGGCGATCTCCAATGAGCAGTTCTTC.

This clonotype appeared many times. CDR3 residues: CAISESSGDEQYF. The DNA for the CDR3 is TGTGCCATCAGTGAGTCCTCCGGGGACGAGCAGTACTTC. The chain joins TRBV10-3 to TRBJ2-7; D is possibly TRBD2 (5 bases). This CDR3 region has 13 residues. Germline values: CDR1 ENHRY, CDR2 SYGVKD. V lost 0 bases and J lost 5, with 8 bases in between.

The rearrangement joins TRBV5-1 to TRBJ1-1; 8 positions agree with TRBD1. V dropped 4 bases and J dropped 11; count of bases not matched to a gene: 7. Germline V gene lookup returns CDR1 SGHRS and CDR2 YFSETQ. The CDR3 consists of 12 residues. The CDR3: CASSNPGQAAFF. In nucleotides, the CDR3 is TGCGCCAGCAGCAACCCGGGACAGGCCGCTTTCTTT.

This clonotype occurred many times. The chain has TRBV7-3 and TRBJ2-2, with TRBD2 matching 11 bases. CDR3 size: 18 residues. Germline V lookup: CDR1 SGHTA, CDR2 FQGTGA. Trimming cost V 5 bases and J 1 base; bases outside gene matches: 9. The CDR3 here is CASSLRGTSGGNTGELFF. Written as DNA, the CDR3 is TGTGCCAGCAGCCTCAGGGGGACTAGCGGAGGGAACACCGGGGAGCTGTTTTTT.

The J gene is TRBJ1-2, the V gene TRBV7-8; 10 bases line up with TRBD1. Germline CDR1 reads SGHVS; CDR2 reads FQNEAQ. The CDR3 length is 16 residues. V shed 5 bases and J 5 bases; nucleotides not matched to a gene: 11. CDR3 sequence: CASSQGQGPGWYGYTF. In DNA form, the CDR3 reads TGTGCCAGCAGCCAGGGACAGGGGCCTGGATGGTATGGCTACACCTTC.

The chain's CDR3 is CACQGGGINQPQHF. CDR3 bases: TGTGCCTGCCAAGGCGGGGGTATCAATCAGCCCCAGCATTTT. The genes are TRBV25-1 and TRBJ1-5; D perhaps matches TRBD1 (5 bases). Germline V lookup: CDR1 MGHDK, CDR2 SYGVNS. CDR3 length: 14 amino acids. V gave up 11 bases and J gave up 3 bases, with 17 bases separating them.

Points on this clonotype: Just one base apart from a much larger clone, this may be a read error. The chain employs TRBV7-9 and TRBJ1-4; no clear D. Germline loops: CDR1 SEHNR, CDR2 FQNEAQ (reference sequence). CDR3 length: 19 residues. V was trimmed by 0 bases and J by 6 bases, leaving 23 bases between them. In nucleotides, the CDR3 is TGTGCCAGCAGCTTAGCCGTCTACCAGAAGACAAGCACTGATGAAAAACTGTTTTTT. Its protein is CASSLAVYQKTSTDEKLFF.

This clonotype was picked up a small number of times. Mismatch with germline at one junction end may stem from a read error. Here the CDR3 DNA reads TGCGCCAGCAGCCCGGATCTAGGTTCCTACGAGCAGTACTTC. This encodes CASSPDLGSYEQYF. This chain connects TRBV7-8 to TRBJ2-7, with D hard to call. CDR1 is SGHVS and CDR2 is FQNEAQ in the germline V gene. This CDR3 is 14 amino acids long.

The table lists this clonotype with many counts. The chain carries TRBV4-1 and TRBJ1-2, with 7 bases that match TRBD1. The V and J ends lost 3 bases and 1 base, in that order; junction bases with no gene match: 2. Germline assignment: CDR1 MGHRA and CDR2 YSYEKL. There are 14 residues in the CDR3. The CDR3 DNA reads TGCGCCAGCAGCCAGTCAGGGGGTAACTATGGCTACACCTTC. Protein: CASSQSGGNYGYTF.

This clonotype was counted many times. V gene TRBV6-5 combines with J gene TRBJ1-2, with D maybe TRBD1 (5 bases). The length of the CDR3 is 15 residues. Trimming pared 5 bases from V and 2 bases from J, leaving 15 bases between. The germline V gene encodes CDR1 MNHEY and CDR2 SVGAGI. This CDR3 is CASSTVGAENYGYTF. CDR3 coding DNA: TGTGCCAGCAGTACCGTAGGGGCCGAAAACTATGGCTACACCTTC.

At least ten counts were recorded for this clonotype. The rearrangement joins TRBV20-1 to TRBJ2-5; TRBD1 matches 8 bases. Trimming removed 0 bases from V and 5 bases from J; junction bases left unmatched: 17. This CDR3 has 18 amino acids. In germline, CDR1 is DFQATT, CDR2 SNEGSKA (reference sequence). The CDR3: CSARDRRTGTFRGETQYF. For the CDR3, the DNA is TGCAGTGCTAGAGATCGAAGGACAGGGACTTTCAGAGGGGAGACCCAGTACTTC.

This clonotype was seen ten or more times. The rearrangement links TRBV7-9 to TRBJ1-5; no clear D. CDR1 is SEHNR and CDR2 is FQNEAQ in the germline V gene (reference sequence). The ends were cut back, 7 bases at V and 4 bases at J, with 14 bases in the middle. The CDR3 loop spans 14 amino acids. The CDR3 region is CASNNEALNQPQHF. The CDR3 nucleotides read TGTGCCAGCAACAACGAAGCCTTAAATCAGCCCCAGCATTTT.

This clonotype was seen ten or more times. CDR3: CASNTGGAGQPQHF. The CDR3 region has the DNA TGTGCCAGCAACACAGGGGGCGCAGGACAGCCCCAGCATTTT. The rearrangement joins TRBV2 to TRBJ1-5; 9 positions agree with TRBD1. Trimming cost V 7 bases and J 7 bases; bases outside gene matches: 8. This CDR3 contains 14 residues. The germline CDR1 and CDR2 sequences are SNHLY and FYNNEI.

Ten or more counts support this clonotype. The chain uses TRBV29-1 and TRBJ2-7; TRBD1 matches 7 bases. The germline V gene encodes CDR1 SQVTM and CDR2 ANQGSEA. V was pared by 0 bases and J by 3 bases, with 8 bases of the junction left unmatched. This CDR3 has 15 amino acids. CDR3: CSVEDYRDRHYEQYF. CDR3 bases: TGCAGCGTTGAAGATTACCGGGACAGACACTACGAGCAGTACTTC.

CDR3 nucleotides: TGTGCCAGCATCAGGGACGGTTACCAAGAGACCCAGTACTTC. This sequence encodes CASIRDGYQETQYF. The genes are TRBV28 and TRBJ2-5, with D perhaps TRBD1 or TRBD2 (5 bases each). Trimming took off 7 bases at V and 0 bases at J, with 12 bases between the two ends. In germline, CDR1 is MDHEN, CDR2 SYDVKM. The CDR3 runs to 14 residues.

This clonotype showed up just a few times. The J gene is TRBJ1-3, the V gene TRBV7-2, with unresolved D. V was trimmed by 4 bases and J by 4 bases, leaving 14 bases between them. The CDR3 loop spans 15 amino acids. Germline CDR1 is SGHTA and CDR2 is FQGNSA. CDR3 protein: CASSSPRAGGNTIYF. The CDR3 nucleotides are TGTGCCAGCAGCTCCCCCCGGGCAGGCGGAAACACCATATATTTT. The full variable domain, in which reference TRBV7-2 and TRBJ1-3 provide the parts outside the CDR3, is GAGVSQSPSNKVTEKGKDVELRCDPISGHTALYWYRQSLGQGLEFLIYFQGNSAPDKSGLPSDRFSAERTGGSVSTLTIQRTQQEDSAVYLCASSSPRAGGNTIYFGEGSWLTVV.